The clone carrying this T cell receptor beta chain was observed at least ten times. This record belongs to a study of CD8 T cells in ankylosing spondylitis. The CDR3 is 15 residues long. Trimming shortened V by 6 bases and J by 4 bases, and 15 bases separated the two germline ends. CDR1 is MNHNS, CDR2 SASEGT, per germline. TCRdb passed the 5' RACE reads through MiXCR, listing each CDR3 protein once. Of 150,000 or so distinct CDR3 sequences listed, about 9.9% are singletons. Sequencing input: blood, either unsorted or a sorted T cell fraction (not recorded which). The TCR was taken from a male donor with ankylosing spondylitis or in good health (not recorded which). The chain has TRBV6-1 and TRBJ2-2; D possibly corresponds to TRBD1 (6 bases). The CDR3 DNA reads TGTGCCAGCAGCGACAGGCTCAACCCCACCGGGGAGCTGTTTTTT. It is translated as CASSDRLNPTGELFF.